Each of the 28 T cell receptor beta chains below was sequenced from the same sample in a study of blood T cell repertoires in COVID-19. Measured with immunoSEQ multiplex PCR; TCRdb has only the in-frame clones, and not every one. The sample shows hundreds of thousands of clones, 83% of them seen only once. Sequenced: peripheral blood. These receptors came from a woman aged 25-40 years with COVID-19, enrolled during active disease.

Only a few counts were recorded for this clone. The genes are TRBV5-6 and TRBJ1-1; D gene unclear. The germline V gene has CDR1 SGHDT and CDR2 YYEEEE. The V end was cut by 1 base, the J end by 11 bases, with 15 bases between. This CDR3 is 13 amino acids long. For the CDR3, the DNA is TGTGCCAGCAGCTTGTTGGGTCTCGAGGCGGCTTTCTTT. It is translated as CASSLLGLEAAFF.

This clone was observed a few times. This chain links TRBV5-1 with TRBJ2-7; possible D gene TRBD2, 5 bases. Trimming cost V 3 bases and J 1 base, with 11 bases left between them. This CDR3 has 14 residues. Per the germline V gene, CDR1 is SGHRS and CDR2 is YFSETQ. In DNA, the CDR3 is TGCGCCAGCAGCTACGATGGAGGATCCTACGAGCAGTACTTC. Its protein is CASSYDGGSYEQYF.

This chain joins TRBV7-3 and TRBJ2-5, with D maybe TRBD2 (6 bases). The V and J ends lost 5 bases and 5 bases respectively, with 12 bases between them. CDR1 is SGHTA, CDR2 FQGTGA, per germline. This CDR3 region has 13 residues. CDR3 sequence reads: CASSLGLWETQYF. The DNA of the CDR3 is TGTGCCAGCAGCCTGGGACTTTGGGAGACCCAGTACTTC.

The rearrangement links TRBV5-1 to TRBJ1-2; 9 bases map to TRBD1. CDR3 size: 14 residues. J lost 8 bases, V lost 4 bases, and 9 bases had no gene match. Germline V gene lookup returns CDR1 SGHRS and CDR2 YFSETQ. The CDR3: CASSPEGQGRGYTF. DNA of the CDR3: TGCGCCAGCAGCCCAGAGGGACAGGGAAGGGGCTACACCTTC.

CDR3 amino acids: CASSSSGGHYNEQFF. The CDR3 DNA reads as TGTGCCAGCTCCTCAAGCGGGGGCCACTACAATGAGCAGTTCTTC. V is TRBV18 and J is TRBJ2-1; TRBD2 aligns across 8 bases. CDR3 size: 15 residues. The V gene end was trimmed by 6 bases and the J gene end by 3 bases; junction bases not matched to a gene: 7. Germline V gene lookup returns CDR1 KGHSH and CDR2 LQKENI. The whole variable domain, filled in from reference TRBV18 and TRBJ2-1, reads NAGVMQNPRHLVRRRGQEARLRCSPMKGHSHVYWYRQLPEEGLKFMVYLQKENIIDESGMPKERFSAEFPKEGPSILRIQQVVRGDSAAYFCASSSSGGHYNEQFFGPGTRLTVL.

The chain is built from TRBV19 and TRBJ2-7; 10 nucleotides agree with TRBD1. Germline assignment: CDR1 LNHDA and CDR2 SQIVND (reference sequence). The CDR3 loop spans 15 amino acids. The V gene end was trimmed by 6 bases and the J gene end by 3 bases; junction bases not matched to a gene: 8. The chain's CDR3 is CASSEIRDRGYEQYF. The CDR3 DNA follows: TGTGCCAGTAGCGAAATCCGGGACAGGGGCTACGAGCAGTACTTC. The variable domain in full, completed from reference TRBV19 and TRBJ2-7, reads DGGITQSPKYLFRKEGQNVTLSCEQNLNHDAMYWYRQDPGQGLRLIYYSQIVNDFQKGDIAEGYSVSREKKESFPLTVTSAQKNPTAFYLCASSEIRDRGYEQYFGPGTRLTVT.

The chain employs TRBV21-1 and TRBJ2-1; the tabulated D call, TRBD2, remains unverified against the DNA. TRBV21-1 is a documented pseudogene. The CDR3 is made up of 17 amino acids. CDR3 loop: CASSPFTTGGSSNEQFF. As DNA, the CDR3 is TGTGCCAGCAGCCCGTTCACTACCGGGGGTTCGAGCAATGAGCAGTTCTTC.

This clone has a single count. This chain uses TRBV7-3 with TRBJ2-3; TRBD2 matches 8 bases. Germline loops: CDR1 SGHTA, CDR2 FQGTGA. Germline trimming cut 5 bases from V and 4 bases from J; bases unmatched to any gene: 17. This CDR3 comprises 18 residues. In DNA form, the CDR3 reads TGTGCCAGCAGCCCCCTATCGGGCGGGAGGATTAGTGCAGATACGCAGTATTTT. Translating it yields CASSPLSGGRISADTQYF.

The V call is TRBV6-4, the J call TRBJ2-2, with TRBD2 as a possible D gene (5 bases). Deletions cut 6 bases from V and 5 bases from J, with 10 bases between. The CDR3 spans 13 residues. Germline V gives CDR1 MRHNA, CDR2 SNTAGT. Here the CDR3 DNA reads TGTGCCAGCAGCCGGGATCAGACCGGGGAGCTGTTTTTT. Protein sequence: CASSRDQTGELFF.

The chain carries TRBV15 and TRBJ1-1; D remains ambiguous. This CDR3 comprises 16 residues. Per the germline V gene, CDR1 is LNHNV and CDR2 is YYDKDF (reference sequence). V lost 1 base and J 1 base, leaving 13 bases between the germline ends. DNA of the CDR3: TGTGCCACCAGCAGAGTCCAAGAGGGCCCGAACACTGAAGCTTTCTTT. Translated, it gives CATSRVQEGPNTEAFF.

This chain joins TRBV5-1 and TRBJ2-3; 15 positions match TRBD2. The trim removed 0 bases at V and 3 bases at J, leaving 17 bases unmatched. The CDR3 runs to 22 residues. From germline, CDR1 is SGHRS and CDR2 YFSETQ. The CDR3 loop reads CASSLEPGLAGGAADPTDTQYF. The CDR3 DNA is TGCGCCAGCAGCTTGGAACCAGGACTAGCGGGAGGGGCAGCAGACCCAACAGATACGCAGTATTTT.

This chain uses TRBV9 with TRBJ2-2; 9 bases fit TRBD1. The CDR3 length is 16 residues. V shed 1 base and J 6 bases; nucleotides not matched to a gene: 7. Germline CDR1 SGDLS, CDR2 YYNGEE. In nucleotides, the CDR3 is TGTGCCAGCAGCGTAAACCGGGACAGGGCCGCCGGGGAGCTGTTTTTT. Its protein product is CASSVNRDRAAGELFF.

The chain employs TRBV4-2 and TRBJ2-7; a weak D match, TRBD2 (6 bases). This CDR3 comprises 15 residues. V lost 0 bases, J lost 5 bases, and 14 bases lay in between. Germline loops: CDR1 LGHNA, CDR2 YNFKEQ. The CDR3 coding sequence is TGTGCCAGCAGCCAAGAAGGGCGGGATTTTGACGAGCAGTACTTC. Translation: CASSQEGRDFDEQYF.

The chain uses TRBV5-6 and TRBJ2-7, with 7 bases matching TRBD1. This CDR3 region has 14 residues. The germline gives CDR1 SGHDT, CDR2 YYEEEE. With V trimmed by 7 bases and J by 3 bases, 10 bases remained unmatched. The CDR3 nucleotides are TGTGCCAGCGCCCAGGACAGGTCCTTCTACGAGCAGTACTTC. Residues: CASAQDRSFYEQYF.

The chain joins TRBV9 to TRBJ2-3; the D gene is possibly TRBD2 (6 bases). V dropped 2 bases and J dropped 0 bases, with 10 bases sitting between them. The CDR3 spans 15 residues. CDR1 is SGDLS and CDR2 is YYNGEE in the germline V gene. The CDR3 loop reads CASSVTSISTDTQYF. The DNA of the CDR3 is TGTGCCAGCAGCGTTACTAGCATCAGCACAGATACGCAGTATTTT.

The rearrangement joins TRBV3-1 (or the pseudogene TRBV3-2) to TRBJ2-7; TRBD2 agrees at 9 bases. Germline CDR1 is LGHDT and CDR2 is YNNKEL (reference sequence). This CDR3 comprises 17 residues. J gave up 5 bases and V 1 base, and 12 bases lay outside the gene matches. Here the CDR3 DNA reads TGTGCCAGCAGCCAAGGGGTAGCGGGAGTTCTTAGCCACGAGCAGTACTTC. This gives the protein CASSQGVAGVLSHEQYF.

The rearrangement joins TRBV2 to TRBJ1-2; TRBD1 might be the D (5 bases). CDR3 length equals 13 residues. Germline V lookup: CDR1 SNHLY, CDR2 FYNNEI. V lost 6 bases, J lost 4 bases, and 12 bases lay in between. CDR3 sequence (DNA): TGTGCCAGCAGCGGAGGGGTCTCCTATGGCTACACCTTC. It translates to CASSGGVSYGYTF.

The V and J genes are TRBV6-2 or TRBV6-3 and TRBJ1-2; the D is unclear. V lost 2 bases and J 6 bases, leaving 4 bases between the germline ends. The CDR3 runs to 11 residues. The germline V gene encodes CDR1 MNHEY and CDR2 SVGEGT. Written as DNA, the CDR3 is TGTGCCAGCAGTTACCCCGATGGCTACACCTTC. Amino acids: CASSYPDGYTF.

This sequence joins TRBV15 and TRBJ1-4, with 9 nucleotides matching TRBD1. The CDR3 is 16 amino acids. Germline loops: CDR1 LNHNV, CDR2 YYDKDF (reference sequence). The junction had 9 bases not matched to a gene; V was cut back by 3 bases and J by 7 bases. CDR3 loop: CATSRSRDRDSEKLFF. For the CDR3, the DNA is TGTGCCACCAGCAGGTCCCGGGACAGGGATTCTGAAAAACTGTTTTTT.

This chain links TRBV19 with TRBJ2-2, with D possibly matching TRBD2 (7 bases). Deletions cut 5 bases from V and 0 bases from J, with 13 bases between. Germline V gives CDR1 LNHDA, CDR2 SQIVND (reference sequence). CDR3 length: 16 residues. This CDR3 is CASSRPGGPNTGELFF. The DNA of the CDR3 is TGTGCCAGTAGTCGACCCGGGGGGCCGAACACCGGGGAGCTGTTTTTT. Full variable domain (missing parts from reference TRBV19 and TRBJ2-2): DGGITQSPKYLFRKEGQNVTLSCEQNLNHDAMYWYRQDPGQGLRLIYYSQIVNDFQKGDIAEGYSVSREKKESFPLTVTSAQKNPTAFYLCASSRPGGPNTGELFFGEGSRLTVL.

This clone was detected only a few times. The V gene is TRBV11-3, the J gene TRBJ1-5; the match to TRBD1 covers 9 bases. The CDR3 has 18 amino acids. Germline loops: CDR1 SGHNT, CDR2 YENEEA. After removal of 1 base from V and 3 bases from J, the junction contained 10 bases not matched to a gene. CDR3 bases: TGTGCCAGCAGCTTAGTATTGGGACAGGGAAGGTACAATCAGCCCCAGCATTTT. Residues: CASSLVLGQGRYNQPQHF.

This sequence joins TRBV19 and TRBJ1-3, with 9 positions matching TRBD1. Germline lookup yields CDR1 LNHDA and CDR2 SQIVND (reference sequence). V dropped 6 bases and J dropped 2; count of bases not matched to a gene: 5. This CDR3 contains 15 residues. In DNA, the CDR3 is TGTGCCAGTAGCATCGGACAGGGGACTGGAAACACCATATATTTT. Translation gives CASSIGQGTGNTIYF.

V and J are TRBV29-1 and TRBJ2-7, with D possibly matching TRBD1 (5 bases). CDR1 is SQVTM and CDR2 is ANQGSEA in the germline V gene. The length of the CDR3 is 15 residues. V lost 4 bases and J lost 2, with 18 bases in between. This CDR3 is CSVGGRDTLTYEQYF. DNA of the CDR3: TGCAGCGTTGGGGGCAGGGATACCCTGACCTACGAGCAGTACTTC.

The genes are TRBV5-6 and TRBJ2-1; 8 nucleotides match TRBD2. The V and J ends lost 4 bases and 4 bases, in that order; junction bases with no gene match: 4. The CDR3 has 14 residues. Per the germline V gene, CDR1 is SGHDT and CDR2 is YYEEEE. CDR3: CASSLAGRYNEQFF. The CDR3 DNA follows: TGTGCCAGCAGCCTAGCGGGCCGTTACAATGAGCAGTTCTTC. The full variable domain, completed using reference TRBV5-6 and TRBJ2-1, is DAGVTQSPTHLIKTRGQQVTLRCSPKSGHDTVSWYQQALGQGPQFIFQYYEEEERQRGNFPDRFSGHQFPNYSSELNVNALLLGDSALYLCASSLAGRYNEQFFGPGTRLTVL.

The CDR3: CASEGAHISQNTGELFF. The CDR3 DNA sequence: TGTGCCAGTGAGGGGGCCCATATTAGTCAGAACACCGGGGAGCTGTTTTTT. The chain couples TRBV19 to TRBJ2-2; 7 bases are shared with TRBD1. Looked up from germline, CDR1 is LNHDA and CDR2 is SQIVND (reference sequence). CDR3 length: 17 amino acids. V lost 8 bases, J lost 1 base, and 13 bases stayed unmatched. Full variable domain (remainder filled in from reference TRBV19 and TRBJ2-2): DGGITQSPKYLFRKEGQNVTLSCEQNLNHDAMYWYRQDPGQGLRLIYYSQIVNDFQKGDIAEGYSVSREKKESFPLTVTSAQKNPTAFYLCASEGAHISQNTGELFFGEGSRLTVL.

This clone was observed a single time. The CDR3 coding sequence is TGTGCCAGCAGTTACCAGGGGCGAATCACTGAAGCTTTCTTT. Protein: CASSYQGRITEAFF. The gene calls are TRBV6-2 or TRBV6-3 and TRBJ1-1; possible D gene TRBD1, 6 bases. Trimming shortened V by 2 bases and J by 4 bases, and 11 bases separated the two germline ends. This CDR3 has 14 residues. CDR1 is MNHEY and CDR2 is SVGEGT in the germline V gene.

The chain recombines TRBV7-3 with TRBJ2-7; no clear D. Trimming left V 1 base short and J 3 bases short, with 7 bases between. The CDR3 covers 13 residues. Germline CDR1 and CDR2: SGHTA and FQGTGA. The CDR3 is CASSLSYNYEQYF. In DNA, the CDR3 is TGTGCCAGCAGCTTAAGTTATAACTACGAGCAGTACTTC.

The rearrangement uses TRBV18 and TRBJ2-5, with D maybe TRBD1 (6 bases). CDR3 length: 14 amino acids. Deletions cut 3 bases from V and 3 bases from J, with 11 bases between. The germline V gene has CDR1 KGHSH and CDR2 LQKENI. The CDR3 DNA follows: TGTGCCAGCTCACCGTTGTCAGGGGAAGAGACCCAGTACTTC. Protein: CASSPLSGEETQYF.